Here is one T cell receptor beta chain with its context. The data belong to a study of control samples from healthy donors and cancer patients. The germline V gene has CDR1 MNHEY and CDR2 SVGAGI. The junction had 9 bases not matched to a gene; V was cut back by 6 bases and J by 5 bases. CDR3 size: 14 residues. TCRdb's copy holds only in-frame clones and misses some; the assay was immunoSEQ multiplex PCR. In the table there are 74,000 or so clones, over 75% of which are singletons. The TCR was taken from a man aged 50-59 years in good health. The sample taken for sequencing was blood. V gene TRBV6-5 combines with J gene TRBJ2-5; TRBD1 aligns across 7 bases. CDR3 DNA: TGTGCCAGCAGCACAGGGGATTCAGGGGAGACCCAGTACTTC. Its translation is CASSTGDSGETQYF.